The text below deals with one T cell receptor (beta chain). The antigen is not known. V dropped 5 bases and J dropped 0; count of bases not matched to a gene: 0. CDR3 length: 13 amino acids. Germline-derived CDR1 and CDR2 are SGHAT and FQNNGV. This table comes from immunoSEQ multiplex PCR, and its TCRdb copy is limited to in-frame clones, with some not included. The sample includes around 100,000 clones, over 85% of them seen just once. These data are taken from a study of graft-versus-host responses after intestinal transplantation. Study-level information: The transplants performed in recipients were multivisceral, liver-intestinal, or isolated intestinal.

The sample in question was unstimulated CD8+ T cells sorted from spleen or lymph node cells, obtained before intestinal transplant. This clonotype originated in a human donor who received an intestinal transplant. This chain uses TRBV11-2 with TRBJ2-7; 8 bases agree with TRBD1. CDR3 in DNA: TGTGCCAGCAGCCAGGGGGCCTCCTACGAGCAGTACTTC. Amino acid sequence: CASSQGASYEQYF. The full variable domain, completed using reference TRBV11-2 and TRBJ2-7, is EAGVAQSPRYKIIEKRQSVAFWCNPISGHATLYWYQQILGQGPKLLIQFQNNGVVDDSQLPKDRFSAERLKGVDSTLKIQPAKLEDSAVYLCASSQGASYEQYFGPGTRLTVT.